This TCR beta chain is drawn from a study of T cells after yellow fever vaccination. In TCRdb, the 5' RACE reads were re-called with MiXCR into one record per CDR3 protein. The sample includes about 500,000 distinct CDR3 sequences, roughly 17% of them seen just once. The CDR3 runs 16 residues. The germline V gene encodes CDR1 SGHRS and CDR2 YFSETQ. Trimming took 4 bases from V and 1 from J; bases not matched to a gene: 8. This sequence was found in a man in his late teens or twenties who received the YFV17D yellow fever vaccine. The sample consisted of PBMCs, taken about 5 days after the first yellow fever vaccination. V is TRBV5-1 and J is TRBJ2-5; 9 nucleotides align to TRBD2. The CDR3 region has the DNA TGCGCCAGCAGCCCCGGCAGCGGGGGGTTCCAAGAGACCCAGTACTTC. It is translated as CASSPGSGGFQETQYF.